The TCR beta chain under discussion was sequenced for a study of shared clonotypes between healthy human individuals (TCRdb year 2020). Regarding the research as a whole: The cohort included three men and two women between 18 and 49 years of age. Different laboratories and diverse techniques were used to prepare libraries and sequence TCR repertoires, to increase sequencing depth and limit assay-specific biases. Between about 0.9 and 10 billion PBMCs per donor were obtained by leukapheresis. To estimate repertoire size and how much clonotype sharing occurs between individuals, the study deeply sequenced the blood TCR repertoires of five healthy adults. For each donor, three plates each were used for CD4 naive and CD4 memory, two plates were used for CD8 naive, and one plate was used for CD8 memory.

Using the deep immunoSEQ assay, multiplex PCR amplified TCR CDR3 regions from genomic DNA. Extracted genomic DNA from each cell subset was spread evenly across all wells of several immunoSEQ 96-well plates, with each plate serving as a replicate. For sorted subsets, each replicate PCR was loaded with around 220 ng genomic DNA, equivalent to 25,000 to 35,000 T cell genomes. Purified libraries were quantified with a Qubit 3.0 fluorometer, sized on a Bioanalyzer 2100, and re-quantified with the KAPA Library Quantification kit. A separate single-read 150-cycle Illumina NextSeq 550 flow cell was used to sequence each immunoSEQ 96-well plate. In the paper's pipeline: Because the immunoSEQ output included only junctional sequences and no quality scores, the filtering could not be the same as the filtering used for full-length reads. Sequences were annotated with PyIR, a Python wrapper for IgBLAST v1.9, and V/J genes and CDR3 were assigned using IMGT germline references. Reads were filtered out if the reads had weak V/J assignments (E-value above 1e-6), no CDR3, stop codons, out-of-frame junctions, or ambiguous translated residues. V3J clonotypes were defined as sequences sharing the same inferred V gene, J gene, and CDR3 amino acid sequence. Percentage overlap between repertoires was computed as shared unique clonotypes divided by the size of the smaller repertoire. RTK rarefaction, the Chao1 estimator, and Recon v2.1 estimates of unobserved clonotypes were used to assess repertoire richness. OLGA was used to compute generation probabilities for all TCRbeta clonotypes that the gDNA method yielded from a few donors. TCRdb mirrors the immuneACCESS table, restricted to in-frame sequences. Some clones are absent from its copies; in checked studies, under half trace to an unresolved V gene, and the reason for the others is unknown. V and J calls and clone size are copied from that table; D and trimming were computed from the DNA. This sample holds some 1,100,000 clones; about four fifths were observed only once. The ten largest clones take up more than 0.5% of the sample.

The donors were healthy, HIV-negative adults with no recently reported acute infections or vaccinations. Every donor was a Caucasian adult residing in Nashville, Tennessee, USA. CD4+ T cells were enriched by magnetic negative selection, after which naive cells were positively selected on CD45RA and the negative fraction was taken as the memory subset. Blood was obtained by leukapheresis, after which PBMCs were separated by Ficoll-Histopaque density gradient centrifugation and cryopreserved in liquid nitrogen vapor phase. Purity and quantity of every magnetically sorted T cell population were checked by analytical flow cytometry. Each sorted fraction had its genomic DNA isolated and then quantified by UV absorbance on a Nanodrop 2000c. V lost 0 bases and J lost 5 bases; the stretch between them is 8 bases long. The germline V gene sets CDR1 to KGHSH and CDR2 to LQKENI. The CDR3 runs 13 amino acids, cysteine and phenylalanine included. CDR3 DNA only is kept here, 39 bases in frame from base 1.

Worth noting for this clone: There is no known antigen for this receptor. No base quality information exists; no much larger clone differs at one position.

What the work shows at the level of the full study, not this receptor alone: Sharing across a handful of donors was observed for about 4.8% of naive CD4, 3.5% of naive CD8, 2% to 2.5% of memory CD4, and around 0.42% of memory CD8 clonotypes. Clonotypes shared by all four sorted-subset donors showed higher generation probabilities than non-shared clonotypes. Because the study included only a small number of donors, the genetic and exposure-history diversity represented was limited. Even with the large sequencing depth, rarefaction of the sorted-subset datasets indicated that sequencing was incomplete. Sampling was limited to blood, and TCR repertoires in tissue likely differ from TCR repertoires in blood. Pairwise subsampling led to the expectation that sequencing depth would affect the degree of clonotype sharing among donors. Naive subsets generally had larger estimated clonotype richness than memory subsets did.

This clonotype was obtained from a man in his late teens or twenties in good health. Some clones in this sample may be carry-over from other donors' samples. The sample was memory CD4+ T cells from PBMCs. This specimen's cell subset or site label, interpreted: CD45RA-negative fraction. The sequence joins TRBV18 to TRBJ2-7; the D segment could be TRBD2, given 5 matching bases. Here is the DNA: TGTGCCAGCTCACCACCGACCGGGGACGAGCAGTACTTC. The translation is CASSPPTGDEQYF. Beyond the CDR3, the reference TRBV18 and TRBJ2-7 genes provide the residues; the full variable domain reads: NAGVMQNPRHLVRRRGQEARLRCSPMKGHSHVYWYRQLPEEGLKFMVYLQKENIIDESGMPKERFSAEFPKEGPSILRIQQVVRGDSAAYFCASSPPTGDEQYFGPGTRLTVT.